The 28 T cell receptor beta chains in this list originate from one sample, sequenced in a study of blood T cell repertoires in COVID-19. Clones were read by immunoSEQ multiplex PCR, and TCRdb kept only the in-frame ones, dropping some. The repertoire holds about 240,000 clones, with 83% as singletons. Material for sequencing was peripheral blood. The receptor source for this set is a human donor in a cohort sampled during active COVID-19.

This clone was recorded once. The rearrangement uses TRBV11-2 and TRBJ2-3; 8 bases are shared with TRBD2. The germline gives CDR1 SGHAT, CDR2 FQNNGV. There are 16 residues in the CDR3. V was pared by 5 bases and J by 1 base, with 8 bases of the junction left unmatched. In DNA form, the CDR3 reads TGTGCCAGCAGCCCCTTGGGGCGGGAGGGCACAGATACGCAGTATTTT. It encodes CASSPLGREGTDTQYF.

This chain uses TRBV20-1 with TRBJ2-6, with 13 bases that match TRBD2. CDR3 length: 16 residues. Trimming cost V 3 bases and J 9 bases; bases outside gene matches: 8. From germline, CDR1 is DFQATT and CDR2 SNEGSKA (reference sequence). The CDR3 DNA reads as TGCAGTGCTAGTAAGACTAGCGGGAGGTCTATCAACGTCCTGACTTTC. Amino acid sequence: CSASKTSGRSINVLTF.

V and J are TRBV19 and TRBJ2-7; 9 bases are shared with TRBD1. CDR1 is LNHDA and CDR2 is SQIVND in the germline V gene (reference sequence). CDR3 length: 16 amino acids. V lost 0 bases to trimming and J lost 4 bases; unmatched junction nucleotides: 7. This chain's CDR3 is CASSIDPGTGLYEQYF. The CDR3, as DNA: TGTGCCAGTAGTATAGATCCAGGGACAGGGCTGTACGAGCAGTACTTC.

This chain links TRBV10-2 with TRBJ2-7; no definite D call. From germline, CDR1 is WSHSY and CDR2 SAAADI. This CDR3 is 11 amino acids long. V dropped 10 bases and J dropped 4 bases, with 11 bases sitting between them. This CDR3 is CATQSGYEQYF. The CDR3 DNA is TGCGCCACCCAGTCGGGTTACGAGCAGTACTTC.

The CDR3 is CASSPDRVPYEQYF. CDR3 nucleotide sequence: TGTGCCAGCAGCCCAGACAGGGTCCCCTACGAGCAGTACTTC. V gene TRBV7-2 combines with J gene TRBJ2-7; 7 nucleotides line up with TRBD1. The CDR3 runs to 14 residues. J lost 2 bases, V lost 5 bases, and 6 bases had no gene match. Germline V gene sequence: CDR1 SGHTA, CDR2 FQGNSA.

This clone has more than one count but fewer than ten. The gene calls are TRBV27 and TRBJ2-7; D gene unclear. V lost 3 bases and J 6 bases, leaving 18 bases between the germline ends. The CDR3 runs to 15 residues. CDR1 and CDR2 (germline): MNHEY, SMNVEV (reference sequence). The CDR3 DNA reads TGTGCCAGCAGTTTTCGATCCAGGCTCCTGGGCGAGCAGTACTTC. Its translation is CASSFRSRLLGEQYF.

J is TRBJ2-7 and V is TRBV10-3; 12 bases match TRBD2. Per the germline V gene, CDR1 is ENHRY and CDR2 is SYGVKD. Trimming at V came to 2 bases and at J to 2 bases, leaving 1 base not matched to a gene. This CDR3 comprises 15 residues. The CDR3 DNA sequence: TGTGCCATCAGTGAGACTAGCGGGGGGCCCTACGAGCAGTACTTC. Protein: CAISETSGGPYEQYF.

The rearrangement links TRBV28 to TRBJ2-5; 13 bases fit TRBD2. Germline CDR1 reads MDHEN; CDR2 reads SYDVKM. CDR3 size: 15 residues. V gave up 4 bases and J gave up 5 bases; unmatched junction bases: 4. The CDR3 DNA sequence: TGTGCCAGCAGTTCACTAGCGGGAGGGCGGGAGACCCAGTACTTC. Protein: CASSSLAGGRETQYF.

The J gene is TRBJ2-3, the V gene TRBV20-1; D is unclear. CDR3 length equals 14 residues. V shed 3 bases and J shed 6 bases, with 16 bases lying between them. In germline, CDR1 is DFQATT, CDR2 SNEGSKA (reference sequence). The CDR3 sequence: CSASPLTRLDTQYF. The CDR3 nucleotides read TGCAGTGCTAGTCCCCTGACTCGGCTCGATACGCAGTATTTT.

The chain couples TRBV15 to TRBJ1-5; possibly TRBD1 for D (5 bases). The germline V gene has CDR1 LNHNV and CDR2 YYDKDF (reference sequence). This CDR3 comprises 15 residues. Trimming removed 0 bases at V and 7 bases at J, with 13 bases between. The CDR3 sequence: CATSRDKSGPQPQHF. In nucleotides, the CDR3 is TGTGCCACCAGCAGAGATAAGTCAGGGCCGCAGCCCCAGCATTTT.

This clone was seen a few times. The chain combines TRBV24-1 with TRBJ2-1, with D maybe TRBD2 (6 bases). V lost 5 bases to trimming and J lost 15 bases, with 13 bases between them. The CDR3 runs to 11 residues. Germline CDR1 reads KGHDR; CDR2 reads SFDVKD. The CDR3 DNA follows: TGTGCCACCAGTGGGGTGGGAGGTACGTTCTTC. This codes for CATSGVGGTFF.

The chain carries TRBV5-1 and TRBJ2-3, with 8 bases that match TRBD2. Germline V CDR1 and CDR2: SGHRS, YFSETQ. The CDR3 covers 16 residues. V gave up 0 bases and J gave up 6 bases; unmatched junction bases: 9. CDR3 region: CASSLELAGGADTQYF. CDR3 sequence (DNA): TGCGCCAGCAGCTTGGAGTTGGCGGGGGGCGCGGATACGCAGTATTTT.

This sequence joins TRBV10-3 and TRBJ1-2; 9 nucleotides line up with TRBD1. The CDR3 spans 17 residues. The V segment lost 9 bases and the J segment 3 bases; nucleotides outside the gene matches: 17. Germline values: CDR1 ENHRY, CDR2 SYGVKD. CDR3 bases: TGTGCCATACGACTCGGACAGGGGAACGGAGGTGACTATGGCTACACCTTC. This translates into CAIRLGQGNGGDYGYTF.

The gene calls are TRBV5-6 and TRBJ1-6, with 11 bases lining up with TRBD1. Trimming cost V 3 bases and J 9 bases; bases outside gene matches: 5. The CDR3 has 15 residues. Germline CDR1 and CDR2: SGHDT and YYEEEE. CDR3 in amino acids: CASSYQGTGGSPLHF. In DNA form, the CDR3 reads TGTGCCAGCAGCTACCAAGGGACAGGGGGTTCACCCCTCCACTTT.

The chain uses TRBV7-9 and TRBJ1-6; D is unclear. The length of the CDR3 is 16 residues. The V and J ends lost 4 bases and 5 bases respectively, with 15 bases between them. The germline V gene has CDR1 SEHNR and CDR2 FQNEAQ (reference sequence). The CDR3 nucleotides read TGTGCCAGCAGCTCGGCCGCCGGGGTAAATAATTCACCCCTCCACTTT. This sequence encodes CASSSAAGVNNSPLHF. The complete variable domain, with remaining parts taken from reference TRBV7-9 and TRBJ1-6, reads DTGVSQNPRHKITKRGQNVTFRCDPISEHNRLYWYRQTLGQGPEFLTYFQNEAQLEKSRLLSDRFSAERPKGSFSTLEIQRTEQGDSAMYLCASSSAAGVNNSPLHFGNGTRLTVT.

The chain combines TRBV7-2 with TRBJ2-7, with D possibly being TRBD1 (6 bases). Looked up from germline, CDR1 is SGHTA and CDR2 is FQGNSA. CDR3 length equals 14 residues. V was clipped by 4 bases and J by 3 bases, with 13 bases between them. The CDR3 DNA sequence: TGTGCCAGCAGCTCTTGGGACAACCGCTACGAGCAGTACTTC. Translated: CASSSWDNRYEQYF. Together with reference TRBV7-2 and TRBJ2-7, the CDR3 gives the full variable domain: GAGVSQSPSNKVTEKGKDVELRCDPISGHTALYWYRQSLGQGLEFLIYFQGNSAPDKSGLPSDRFSAERTGGSVSTLTIQRTQQEDSAVYLCASSSWDNRYEQYFGPGTRLTVT.

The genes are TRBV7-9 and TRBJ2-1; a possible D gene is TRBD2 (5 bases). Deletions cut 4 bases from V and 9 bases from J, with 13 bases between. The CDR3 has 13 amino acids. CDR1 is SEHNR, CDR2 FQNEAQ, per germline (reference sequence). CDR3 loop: CASSSTSIPEQFF. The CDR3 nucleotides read TGTGCCAGCAGCTCCACTAGTATCCCTGAGCAGTTCTTC.

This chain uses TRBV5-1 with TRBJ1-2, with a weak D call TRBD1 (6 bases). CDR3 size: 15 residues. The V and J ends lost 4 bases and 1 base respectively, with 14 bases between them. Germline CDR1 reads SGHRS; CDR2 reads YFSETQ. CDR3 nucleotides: TGCGCCAGCAGCGTGGACAGAAACCTTAACTATGGCTACACCTTC. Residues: CASSVDRNLNYGYTF.

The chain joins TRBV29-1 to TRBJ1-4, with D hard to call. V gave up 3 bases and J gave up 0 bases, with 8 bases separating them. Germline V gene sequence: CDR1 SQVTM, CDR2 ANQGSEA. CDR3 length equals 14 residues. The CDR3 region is CSVEGGATNEKLFF. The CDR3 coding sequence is TGCAGCGTTGAGGGAGGTGCAACTAATGAAAAACTGTTTTTT.

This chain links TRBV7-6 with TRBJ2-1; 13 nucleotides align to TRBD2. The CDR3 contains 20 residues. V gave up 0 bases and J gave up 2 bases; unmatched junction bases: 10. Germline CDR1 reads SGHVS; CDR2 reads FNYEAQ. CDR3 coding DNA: TGTGCCAGCAGCTTAGCATTTTCGGGGACTAGCGGGACAACCTACAATGAGCAGTTCTTC. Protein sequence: CASSLAFSGTSGTTYNEQFF.

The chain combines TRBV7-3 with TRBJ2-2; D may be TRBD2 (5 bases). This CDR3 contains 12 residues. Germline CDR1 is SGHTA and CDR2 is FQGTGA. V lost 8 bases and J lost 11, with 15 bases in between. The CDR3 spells CASPPGSAELFF. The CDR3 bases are TGTGCCAGCCCCCCGGGGTCAGCCGAGCTGTTTTTT.

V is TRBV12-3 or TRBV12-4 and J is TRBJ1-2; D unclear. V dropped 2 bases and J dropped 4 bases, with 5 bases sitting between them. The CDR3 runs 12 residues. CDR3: CASSLYSYGYTF. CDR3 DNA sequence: TGTGCCAGCAGTTTATACAGCTATGGCTACACCTTC.

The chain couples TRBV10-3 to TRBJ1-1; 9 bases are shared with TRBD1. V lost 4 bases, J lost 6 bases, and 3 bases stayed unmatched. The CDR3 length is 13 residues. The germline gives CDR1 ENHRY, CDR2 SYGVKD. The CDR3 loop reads CAISGTGAAEAFF. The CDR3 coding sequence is TGTGCCATCAGTGGGACAGGGGCTGCTGAAGCTTTCTTT.

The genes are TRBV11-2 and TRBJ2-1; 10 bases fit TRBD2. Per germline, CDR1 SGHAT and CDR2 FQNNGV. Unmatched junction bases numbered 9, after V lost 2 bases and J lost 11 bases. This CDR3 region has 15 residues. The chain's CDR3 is CASSLPSGSIRKQFF. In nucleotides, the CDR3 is TGTGCCAGCAGCTTACCTAGCGGGAGTATTCGGAAGCAGTTCTTC.

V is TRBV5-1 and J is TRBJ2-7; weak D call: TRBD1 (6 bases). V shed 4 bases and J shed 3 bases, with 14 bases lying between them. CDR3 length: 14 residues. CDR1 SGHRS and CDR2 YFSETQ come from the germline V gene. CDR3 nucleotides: TGCGCCAGCAGCCCACAGGGTAGTAGCTACGAGCAGTACTTC. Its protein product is CASSPQGSSYEQYF. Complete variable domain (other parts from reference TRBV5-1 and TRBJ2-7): KAGVTQTPRYLIKTRGQQVTLSCSPISGHRSVSWYQQTPGQGLQFLFEYFSETQRNKGNFPGRFSGRQFSNSRSEMNVSTLELGDSALYLCASSPQGSSYEQYFGPGTRLTVT.

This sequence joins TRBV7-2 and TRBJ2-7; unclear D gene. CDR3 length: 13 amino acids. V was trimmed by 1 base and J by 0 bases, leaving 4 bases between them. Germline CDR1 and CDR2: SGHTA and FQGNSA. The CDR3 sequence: CASSLVSSYEQYF. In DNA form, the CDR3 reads TGTGCCAGCAGCTTAGTCTCCTCCTACGAGCAGTACTTC.

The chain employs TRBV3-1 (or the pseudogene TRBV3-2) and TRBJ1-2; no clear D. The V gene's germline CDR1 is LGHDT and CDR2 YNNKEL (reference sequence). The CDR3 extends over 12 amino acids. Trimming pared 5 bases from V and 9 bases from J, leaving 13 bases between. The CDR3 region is CASSSRERSYTF. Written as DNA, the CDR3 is TGTGCCAGCAGCAGTCGAGAGAGGAGCTACACCTTC.

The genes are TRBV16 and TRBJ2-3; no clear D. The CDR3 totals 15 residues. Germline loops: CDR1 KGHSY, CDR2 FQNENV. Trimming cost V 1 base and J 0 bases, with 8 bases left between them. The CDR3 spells CASSQYRTSTDTQYF. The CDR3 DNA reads TGTGCCAGCAGCCAATACCGCACTAGCACAGATACGCAGTATTTT.